The rows below give T cell receptor beta chains drawn from one sample of a study of blood T cell repertoires in COVID-19. Using immunoSEQ multiplex PCR, the repertoire was profiled, and TCRdb retains in-frame clones only, with some absent. The sample shows 300,000 to 400,000 clones, around 87% of them seen only once. The sample comprised peripheral blood. Every receptor here comes from a human donor in a cohort sampled during active COVID-19. The CDR3 runs from the conserved cysteine through the conserved F or W. Fields, in order: J gene, clone size, D gene, V gene, CDR3 protein, CDR3 DNA. A D gene is named only where the DNA matches it firmly. Expanded clones are given a class, and other clones once, few, many or no size at all.

j_gene: TRBJ1-2
abundance: -
d_gene: -
v_gene: TRBV20-1
CDR3aa: CSASTLSDGYTF
CDR3nt: TGCAGTGCTAGTACCCTCAGTGATGGCTACACCTTC

j_gene: TRBJ2-7
abundance: -
d_gene: TRBD1
v_gene: TRBV11-2
CDR3aa: CASSSLPGQAYEQYF
CDR3nt: TGTGCCAGCAGCTCATTACCGGGACAGGCCTACGAGCAGTACTTC

j_gene: TRBJ1-1
abundance: -
d_gene: TRBD1
v_gene: TRBV19
CDR3aa: CASSSQGGEGTEAFF
CDR3nt: TGTGCCAGTAGTTCCCAGGGGGGAGAGGGCACTGAAGCTTTCTTT

j_gene: TRBJ1-2
abundance: -
d_gene: -
v_gene: TRBV13
CDR3aa: CASRVTGLANYGYTF
CDR3nt: TGTGCCAGCAGAGTCACGGGACTGGCAAACTATGGCTACACCTTC

j_gene: TRBJ2-4
abundance: -
d_gene: TRBD2
v_gene: TRBV5-5
CDR3aa: CASSSVAGTARIQYF
CDR3nt: TGTGCCAGCAGCTCCGTAGCGGGAACGGCCCGCATTCAGTACTTC

j_gene: TRBJ2-1
abundance: -
d_gene: TRBD2
v_gene: TRBV15
CDR3aa: CATRIGAGVHNEQFF
CDR3nt: TGTGCCACCAGGATAGGAGCGGGAGTTCACAATGAGCAGTTCTTC

j_gene: TRBJ2-7
abundance: -
d_gene: TRBD2
v_gene: TRBV9
CDR3aa: CASSVANGRNADEQYF
CDR3nt: TGTGCCAGCAGCGTAGCTAACGGGAGGAACGCCGACGAGCAGTACTTC

j_gene: TRBJ2-4
abundance: -
d_gene: TRBD1
v_gene: TRBV6-2/TRBV6-3
CDR3aa: CASSYLNDRDDIQYF
CDR3nt: TGTGCCAGCAGTTACTTAAACGACAGGGATGACATTCAGTACTTC

j_gene: TRBJ2-1
abundance: -
d_gene: -
v_gene: TRBV11-2
CDR3aa: CASSWGRHNEQFF
CDR3nt: TGTGCCAGCAGCTGGGGCAGGCACAATGAGCAGTTCTTC

j_gene: TRBJ1-5
abundance: -
d_gene: -
v_gene: TRBV3-1/TRBV3-2
CDR3aa: CASSQDYSGSNQPQHF
CDR3nt: TGTGCCAGCAGCCAAGATTATTCGGGAAGCAATCAGCCCCAGCATTTT

j_gene: TRBJ1-2
abundance: -
d_gene: -
v_gene: TRBV5-1
CDR3aa: CASSLGAAMNGYTF
CDR3nt: TGCGCCAGCAGCTTGGGGGCAGCCATGAATGGCTACACCTTC

j_gene: TRBJ1-1
abundance: few
d_gene: TRBD1
v_gene: TRBV11-2
CDR3aa: CASSPIQGARTEAFF
CDR3nt: TGTGCCAGCAGCCCAATACAGGGGGCGCGCACTGAAGCTTTCTTT

j_gene: TRBJ1-3
abundance: -
d_gene: -
v_gene: TRBV5-6
CDR3aa: CASSLRTTGGNTIYF
CDR3nt: TGTGCCAGCAGCTTGAGAACCACGGGGGGAAACACCATATATTTT

j_gene: TRBJ1-5
abundance: -
d_gene: -
v_gene: TRBV1
CDR3aa: CTSRRTGGPQNQPQHF
CDR3nt: TGCACCAGCCGACGGACAGGGGGCCCCCAAAATCAGCCCCAGCATTTT

j_gene: TRBJ2-3
abundance: -
d_gene: -
v_gene: TRBV13
CDR3aa: CASSFIGLSTDTQYF
CDR3nt: TGTGCCAGCAGCTTCATTGGCCTGAGCACAGATACGCAGTATTTT

j_gene: TRBJ1-2
abundance: -
d_gene: -
v_gene: TRBV27
CDR3aa: CASSQSTGDYGYTF
CDR3nt: TGTGCCAGCAGTCAATCAACCGGGGACTATGGCTACACCTTC

j_gene: TRBJ2-7
abundance: -
d_gene: TRBD2
v_gene: TRBV11-1
CDR3aa: CASSWTSGSYNEQYF
CDR3nt: TGTGCCAGCAGCTGGACTAGCGGGAGCTACAACGAGCAGTACTTC

j_gene: TRBJ1-1
abundance: -
d_gene: -
v_gene: TRBV5-1
CDR3aa: CASSLTAAANTEAFF
CDR3nt: TGCGCCAGCAGCTTGACAGCCGCAGCAAACACTGAAGCTTTCTTT

j_gene: TRBJ2-1
abundance: -
d_gene: -
v_gene: TRBV19
CDR3aa: CASSIGTGYNEQFF
CDR3nt: TGTGCCAGTAGTATAGGGACTGGCTACAATGAGCAGTTCTTC

j_gene: TRBJ2-1
abundance: -
d_gene: -
v_gene: TRBV10-3
CDR3aa: CAISAGQEGEQFF
CDR3nt: TGTGCCATCAGTGCTGGACAGGAGGGTGAGCAGTTCTTC

j_gene: TRBJ2-1
abundance: once
d_gene: -
v_gene: TRBV11-2
CDR3aa: CASSLGVQGYNEQFF
CDR3nt: TGTGCCAGCAGCTTAGGGGTGCAGGGCTACAATGAGCAGTTCTTC

j_gene: TRBJ2-7
abundance: -
d_gene: TRBD1
v_gene: TRBV4-1
CDR3aa: CASSQGDRGRGSYEQYF
CDR3nt: TGCGCCAGCAGCCAAGGGGACAGGGGGCGAGGCTCCTACGAGCAGTACTTC

j_gene: TRBJ2-2
abundance: -
d_gene: TRBD1
v_gene: TRBV9
CDR3aa: CASSVVGQRTGELFF
CDR3nt: TGTGCCAGCAGCGTAGTGGGACAGAGAACCGGGGAGCTGTTTTTT

j_gene: TRBJ2-3
abundance: once
d_gene: -
v_gene: TRBV4-1
CDR3aa: CASSQAPPGDTQYF
CDR3nt: TGCGCCAGCAGCCAAGCCCCACCCGGAGATACGCAGTATTTT

j_gene: TRBJ2-7
abundance: -
d_gene: -
v_gene: TRBV5-1
CDR3aa: CASSLNSQSSYEQYF
CDR3nt: TGCGCCAGCAGCTTGAATAGCCAAAGCTCCTACGAGCAGTACTTC

j_gene: TRBJ2-1
abundance: -
d_gene: TRBD2
v_gene: TRBV7-2
CDR3aa: CASSTSGGDYNEQFF
CDR3nt: TGTGCCAGCAGCACAAGCGGGGGGGACTACAATGAGCAGTTCTTC

j_gene: TRBJ2-3
abundance: -
d_gene: TRBD2
v_gene: TRBV5-8
CDR3aa: CASRSSTSGRTDTQYF
CDR3nt: TGTGCCAGCAGATCTTCGACTAGCGGAAGAACAGATACGCAGTATTTT

j_gene: TRBJ1-4
abundance: -
d_gene: -
v_gene: TRBV28
CDR3aa: CASSLRQETTNEKLFF
CDR3nt: TGTGCCAGCAGTTTAAGGCAGGAAACAACTAATGAAAAACTGTTTTTT

j_gene: TRBJ2-2
abundance: -
d_gene: TRBD1
v_gene: TRBV2
CDR3aa: CASSRPSGTGGTGELFF
CDR3nt: TGTGCCAGCAGTCGACCCTCCGGGACAGGGGGCACCGGGGAGCTGTTTTTT

j_gene: TRBJ1-1
abundance: -
d_gene: TRBD1
v_gene: TRBV28
CDR3aa: CASSSPGQLALNTEAFF
CDR3nt: TGTGCCAGCAGTTCTCCGGGACAGTTAGCCCTGAACACTGAAGCTTTCTTT

j_gene: TRBJ1-6
abundance: -
d_gene: -
v_gene: TRBV7-6
CDR3aa: CASSLSRGSSPLHF
CDR3nt: TGTGCCAGCAGCTTATCCAGGGGATCCTCACCCCTCCACTTT

j_gene: TRBJ1-1
abundance: -
d_gene: TRBD1
v_gene: TRBV30
CDR3aa: CAWSARDRVAEAFF
CDR3nt: TGTGCCTGGAGTGCCCGGGACAGGGTAGCTGAAGCTTTCTTT

j_gene: TRBJ2-7
abundance: -
d_gene: TRBD1
v_gene: TRBV5-8
CDR3aa: CASSRNRGRRYEQYF
CDR3nt: TGTGCCAGCAGCCGAAACAGGGGGCGAAGGTACGAGCAGTACTTC

j_gene: TRBJ2-7
abundance: once
d_gene: -
v_gene: TRBV30
CDR3aa: CAWSQGNPSYEQYF
CDR3nt: TGTGCCTGGAGCCAGGGGAACCCCTCCTACGAGCAGTACTTC

j_gene: TRBJ1-2
abundance: -
d_gene: TRBD1
v_gene: TRBV28
CDR3aa: CASSPNPGQPAGSGGYTF
CDR3nt: TGTGCCAGCAGTCCCAACCCGGGACAGCCTGCTGGGTCGGGGGGCTACACCTTC

j_gene: TRBJ2-1
abundance: -
d_gene: TRBD2
v_gene: TRBV7-2
CDR3aa: CASSPGLAVDEQFF
CDR3nt: TGTGCCAGCAGCCCGGGACTAGCTGTCGATGAGCAGTTCTTC

j_gene: TRBJ2-2
abundance: -
d_gene: TRBD1
v_gene: TRBV10-1
CDR3aa: CASSNRGQGTGELFF
CDR3nt: TGCGCCAGCAGTAACAGGGGGCAAGGGACCGGGGAGCTGTTTTTT

j_gene: TRBJ2-3
abundance: -
d_gene: TRBD2
v_gene: TRBV7-6
CDR3aa: CASSLDRPSGGTSRDTQYF
CDR3nt: TGTGCCAGCAGCTTAGACCGACCTAGCGGGGGGACCTCCAGGGATACGCAGTATTTT

j_gene: TRBJ2-2
abundance: once
d_gene: TRBD1
v_gene: TRBV5-1
CDR3aa: CASSRTGGTGELFF
CDR3nt: TGCGCCAGCAGCAGGACAGGGGGGACCGGGGAGCTGTTTTTT

j_gene: TRBJ2-5
abundance: -
d_gene: -
v_gene: TRBV3-1/TRBV3-2
CDR3aa: CASSRRRGETQYF
CDR3nt: TGTGCCAGCAGCCGTAGGAGGGGAGAGACCCAGTACTTC

j_gene: TRBJ2-2
abundance: -
d_gene: TRBD1
v_gene: TRBV11-3
CDR3aa: CASSLEGGGTGELFF
CDR3nt: TGTGCCAGCAGCTTAGAAGGGGGCGGCACCGGGGAGCTGTTTTTT

j_gene: TRBJ1-6
abundance: -
d_gene: TRBD1
v_gene: TRBV19
CDR3aa: CASKEGGRNSPLHF
CDR3nt: TGTGCCAGTAAGGAAGGGGGCAGAAATTCACCCCTCCACTTT

j_gene: TRBJ1-2
abundance: -
d_gene: -
v_gene: TRBV19
CDR3aa: CASVNSGMDLGYTF
CDR3nt: TGTGCCAGTGTGAACTCGGGGATGGACCTTGGCTACACCTTC

j_gene: TRBJ1-2
abundance: once
d_gene: TRBD1
v_gene: TRBV19
CDR3aa: CASSSGAGGRSHGYTF
CDR3nt: TGTGCCAGTAGTTCGGGGGCAGGGGGCAGATCACACGGCTACACCTTC

j_gene: TRBJ1-6
abundance: -
d_gene: -
v_gene: TRBV3-1/TRBV3-2
CDR3aa: CASSQAHGGGLGLTLHF
CDR3nt: TGTGCCAGCAGCCAAGCCCACGGCGGAGGCCTCGGGTTAACCCTCCACTTT